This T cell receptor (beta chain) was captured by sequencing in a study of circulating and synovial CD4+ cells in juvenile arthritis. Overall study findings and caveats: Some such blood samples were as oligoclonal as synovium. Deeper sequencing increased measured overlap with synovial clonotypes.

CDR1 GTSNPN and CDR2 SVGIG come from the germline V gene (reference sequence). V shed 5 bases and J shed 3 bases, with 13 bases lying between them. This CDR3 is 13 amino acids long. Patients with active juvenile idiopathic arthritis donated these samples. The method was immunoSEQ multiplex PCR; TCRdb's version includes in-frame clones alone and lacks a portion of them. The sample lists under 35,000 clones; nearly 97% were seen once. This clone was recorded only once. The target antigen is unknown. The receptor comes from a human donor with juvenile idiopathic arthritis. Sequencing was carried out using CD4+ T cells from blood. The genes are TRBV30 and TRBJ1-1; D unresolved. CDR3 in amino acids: CAWGAGGDTEAFF. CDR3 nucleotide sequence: TGTGCCTGGGGCGCCGGCGGGGACACTGAAGCTTTCTTT.